This TCR beta chain emerged from a study of shared clonotypes between healthy human individuals. Across the whole study: The donor pool was made up of two women and a few men aged 18 to 49. Regarding the study as a whole: The sole specimen, blood, was sampled, and tissue repertoires likely differ. Clonotype sharing across donors was expected to vary with sequencing depth.

About this clone: Its antigen is as yet unknown.

Generated by immunoSEQ multiplex PCR, the TCRdb table keeps only in-frame clones and is missing some. The table includes around 500,000 clones, 81% detected once. With unsorted samples, genomic DNA was obtained from approximately 96 million PBMCs. Per the germline V gene, CDR1 is LNHNV and CDR2 is YYDKDF (reference sequence). V was shortened by 5 bases and J by 0 bases, with 7 bases between the two germline ends. The CDR3 extends over 14 amino acids. The chain combines TRBV15 with TRBJ2-2; no clear D. The clonotype originates from a woman aged 40 to 50 in good health. Some clones in this sample may be carry-over from other donors' samples. Sequencing used PBMCs. The CDR3 bases are TGTGCCACCAGCTGGCGGTCGAACACCGGGGAGCTGTTTTTT. It codes for CATSWRSNTGELFF.